These T cell receptor beta chains were read from a single sample in a study of T cells in Graves' hyperthyroidism and ophthalmopathy. TCRdb re-analysed the multiplex PCR reads in MiXCR, keeping a single row per CDR3 protein. The table records about 610,000 distinct CDR3 sequences, roughly 15% of them present only once. The sequenced material came from blood. These receptors originate from a woman aged 35 to 49 with Graves' ophthalmopathy. CDR3s include the opening cysteine and the closing phenylalanine or tryptophan. The order of the fields is clone size, J gene, D gene, V gene, CDR3 DNA, CDR3 protein. D genes are given only for firm matches. For some rows the clone size is stated as once, few or many, or as a class when expanded; others skip it.

many,TRBJ2-7,NA,TRBV7-8,TGTGCCAGCAGCTTATCGAGGGACTACGAGCAGTACTTC,CASSLSRDYEQYF
many,TRBJ1-5,TRBD1,TRBV6-2/TRBV6-3,TGTGCCAGCAGTTATCCAGGGGGCGCCCATCAGCCCCAGCATTTT,CASSYPGGAHQPQHF
many,TRBJ2-7,NA,TRBV28,TGTGCCAGCAATCTGTCGGGCCTCGGTGGGTGGCAGTACTTC,CASNLSGLGGWQYF
NA,TRBJ2-5,TRBD2,TRBV6-1,TGTGCCAGCAGGCGCGGGAGCGGGAGGGAGACCCAGTACTTC,CASRRGSGRETQYF
many,TRBJ2-7,TRBD1,TRBV28,TGTGCCAGCAGTTTATCCCACAGGGGCTCCTACGAGCAGTACTTC,CASSLSHRGSYEQYF
many,TRBJ1-3,NA,TRBV7-9,TGTGCCAGCAGCTTACAGGGCCAGGGCGGAAACACCATATATTTT,CASSLQGQGGNTIYF
many,TRBJ1-3,TRBD1,TRBV28,TGTGCCAGCAGATCCGGGACAGGCGCTGTTTGGTCTGGAAACACCATATATTTT,CASRSGTGAVWSGNTIYF
many,TRBJ1-2,NA,TRBV7-9,TGTGCCAGCTATGACAGTAAAAATGGCTACACCTTC,CASYDSKNGYTF
NA,TRBJ2-7,NA,TRBV20-1,TGCAGTGCTAGGGGGGCCCTTCCCAGGAGCGGAACCTACGAGCAGTACTTC,CSARGALPRSGTYEQYF
many,TRBJ1-2,NA,TRBV7-2,TGTGCCAGCACCCTTTTGGGGTTGAACTATGGCTACACCTTC,CASTLLGLNYGYTF
few,TRBJ2-7,NA,TRBV29-1,TGCAGCCCCGAAAACATGGGCACCGACTACGAGCAGTACTTC,CSPENMGTDYEQYF
many,TRBJ2-7,NA,TRBV7-2,TGTGCCAGCAGCTTAGAGGCGAGAGCCTACGAGCAGTACTTC,CASSLEARAYEQYF
many,TRBJ2-2,TRBD2,TRBV25-1,TGTGCCAGCAGCCCTAGCGGCAGGGAAGGGATCGGGGAGCTGTTTTTT,CASSPSGREGIGELFF
few,TRBJ1-1,TRBD1,TRBV30,TGTGCCTGGAGTGTCGGGACAGGGGCGAGGAAGAACACTGAAGCTTTCTTT,CAWSVGTGARKNTEAFF
many,TRBJ2-5,TRBD2,TRBV6-1,TGTGCCAGCAGTGACGAGGGGGGCGGGAGGGCCGTGGAGACCCAGTACTTC,CASSDEGGGRAVETQYF
many,TRBJ2-5,NA,TRBV15,TGTGCCACCAGCAGAGACGGCCAAGAGACCCAGTACTTC,CATSRDGQETQYF
few,TRBJ1-6,NA,TRBV25-1,TGTGCCAGCAGAGAGGTCAGCCATAATTCACCCCTCCACTTT,CASREVSHNSPLHF
NA,TRBJ2-7,NA,TRBV28,TGTGCCAGCAGTTTGGGGCCATCCTCTTCCGAGCAGTACTTC,CASSLGPSSSEQYF
many,TRBJ1-1,NA,TRBV24-1,TGTGCCACCAGTGATCAAGGGAAGTCGAACACTGAAGCTTTCTTT,CATSDQGKSNTEAFF
many,TRBJ1-2,TRBD1,TRBV29-1,TGCAGCGTCCCGGTGTGGGACAGGGACTGGGGCTACACCTTC,CSVPVWDRDWGYTF
many,TRBJ1-1,TRBD1,TRBV20-1,TGCAGTGCTAGCGAGGGGGCCGGAAACACTGAAGCTTTCTTT,CSASEGAGNTEAFF